This entry lists 32 T cell receptor beta chains sequenced from one sample in a study of blood T cell repertoires in COVID-19. Sequenced by immunoSEQ multiplex PCR; TCRdb stores in-frame clones only, minus some. The table includes hundreds of thousands of clones, around four fifths detected once. Sequences were obtained from peripheral blood. All receptors come from a woman aged 65 to 85 with active or convalescent COVID-19.

The J gene is TRBJ2-1, the V gene TRBV18; 7 bases align to TRBD2. CDR1 is KGHSH and CDR2 is LQKENI in the germline V gene. The CDR3 covers 18 residues. The trim removed 4 bases at V and 6 bases at J, leaving 18 bases unmatched. The CDR3 region is CASSLLLTTSSGTNEQFF. CDR3 sequence (DNA): TGTGCCAGCTCACTTCTACTGACCACGTCTAGCGGAACCAATGAGCAGTTCTTC. Variable domain in full (rest from reference TRBV18 and TRBJ2-1): NAGVMQNPRHLVRRRGQEARLRCSPMKGHSHVYWYRQLPEEGLKFMVYLQKENIIDESGMPKERFSAEFPKEGPSILRIQQVVRGDSAAYFCASSLLLTTSSGTNEQFFGPGTRLTVL.

The CDR3 bases are TGTGCCACCATCGGGGGGGCCAAAAACATTCAGTACTTC. Translating it yields CATIGGAKNIQYF. The chain links TRBV10-3 to TRBJ2-4, with 7 nucleotides matching TRBD2. This CDR3 region has 13 residues. Germline assignment: CDR1 ENHRY and CDR2 SYGVKD. J was trimmed by 1 base and V by 10 bases; bases with no gene match: 4.

This clone has a handful of counts. The chain is built from TRBV11-2 and TRBJ1-4, with D hard to call. The germline V gene has CDR1 SGHAT and CDR2 FQNNGV. V lost 1 base to trimming and J lost 8 bases, with 11 bases between them. CDR3 length: 14 residues. Here the CDR3 reads CASSLGALEEKLFF. The CDR3, as DNA: TGTGCCAGCAGCTTAGGGGCGTTGGAAGAAAAACTGTTTTTT. The complete variable domain, with remaining parts taken from reference TRBV11-2 and TRBJ1-4, reads EAGVAQSPRYKIIEKRQSVAFWCNPISGHATLYWYQQILGQGPKLLIQFQNNGVVDDSQLPKDRFSAERLKGVDSTLKIQPAKLEDSAVYLCASSLGALEEKLFFGSGTQLSVL.

The V gene is TRBV5-4, the J gene TRBJ2-1; maybe TRBD1 (8 bases). This CDR3 is built from 14 residues. V shed 1 base and J shed 6 bases, with 11 bases lying between them. Germline lookup yields CDR1 SGHNT and CDR2 YYREEE (reference sequence). DNA for the CDR3: TGTGCCAGCAGCTTGACAGGGGGGGGCAATGAGCAGTTCTTC. Its translation is CASSLTGGGNEQFF.

The chain joins TRBV27 to TRBJ1-2; D unresolved. Germline V gene sequence: CDR1 MNHEY, CDR2 SMNVEV (reference sequence). V shed 6 bases and J shed 4 bases, with 12 bases lying between them. CDR3 length: 13 residues. The CDR3 DNA reads as TGTGCCAGCAGCCCGGGAAGGGTCTATGGCTACACCTTC. Translating it yields CASSPGRVYGYTF.

V is TRBV27 and J is TRBJ1-5; unclear D gene. CDR1 is MNHEY and CDR2 is SMNVEV in the germline V gene (reference sequence). The germline V and J ends were trimmed by 3 bases and 0 bases, with 15 bases remaining between them. This CDR3 has 17 residues. The DNA for the CDR3 is TGTGCCAGCAGTTTCTCTGGGCAGCCATATAGCAATCAGCCCCAGCATTTT. Residues: CASSFSGQPYSNQPQHF.

Concerning this clone: One junction end disagrees with the germline gene, perhaps due to a read error. This chain connects TRBV7-9 to TRBJ2-7; no definite D call. Germline values: CDR1 SEHNR, CDR2 FQNEAQ (reference sequence). The CDR3 contains 12 residues. The CDR3 DNA sequence: TGTGCCAGCAGCCCCGTTGGTCTGGCCCCCTTCTTC. It specifies CASSPVGLAPFF.

This clone showed up just a few times. The genes are TRBV30 and TRBJ1-1; 7 positions match TRBD1. Germline CDR1 reads GTSNPN; CDR2 reads SVGIG (reference sequence). V lost 0 bases, J lost 5 bases, and 6 bases stayed unmatched. The CDR3 has 14 amino acids. The CDR3 loop is CAWSVKGAWTEAFF. The CDR3 DNA follows: TGTGCCTGGAGTGTGAAGGGGGCCTGGACTGAAGCTTTCTTT.

The sample holds a few counts of this clone. V usage is TRBV7-9 and J usage is TRBJ2-2; 9 positions match TRBD2. Germline assignment: CDR1 SEHNR and CDR2 FQNEAQ (reference sequence). J lost 7 bases, V lost 3 bases, and 9 bases had no gene match. CDR3 length: 16 residues. The CDR3 DNA reads TGTGCCAGCAGCTTTAGCGGGAGCCTTAGTGGCGGGGAGCTGTTTTTT. It yields the protein CASSFSGSLSGGELFF.

The J gene is TRBJ1-5, the V gene TRBV7-2; D is possibly TRBD1 (6 bases). The V end lost 5 bases, the J end lost 6 bases, and 17 bases lay between the germline ends. CDR3 length: 15 amino acids. The germline V gene has CDR1 SGHTA and CDR2 FQGNSA. The CDR3 here is CASSPGAGAGQPQHF. The CDR3 coding sequence is TGTGCCAGCAGCCCCGGCGCGGGGGCGGGTCAGCCCCAGCATTTT.

The chain couples TRBV6-5 to TRBJ2-3; D not resolved. CDR3 size: 13 residues. Trimming removed 7 bases from V and 4 bases from J, with 12 bases in between. Germline CDR1 and CDR2: MNHEY and SVGAGI. CDR3 loop: CASNSRQADTQYF. The CDR3 region has the DNA TGTGCCAGCAACAGCAGACAAGCAGATACGCAGTATTTT.

This chain joins TRBV3-1 (or the pseudogene TRBV3-2) and TRBJ2-3; 8 nucleotides match TRBD2. The CDR3 extends over 14 amino acids. Looked up from germline, CDR1 is LGHDT and CDR2 is YNNKEL (reference sequence). V lost 5 bases, J lost 2 bases, and 3 bases stayed unmatched. DNA for the CDR3: TGTGCCAGCAGCTTTAGCGGGATCACAGATACGCAGTATTTT. Its translation is CASSFSGITDTQYF.

The V call is TRBV7-6, the J call TRBJ2-2; D perhaps matches TRBD2 (5 bases). Per germline, CDR1 SGHVS and CDR2 FNYEAQ. The germline V and J ends were trimmed by 3 bases and 9 bases, with 8 bases remaining between them. The CDR3 runs 12 residues. CDR3 sequence (DNA): TGTGCCAGCAGCTTGGGAGTCCGGGAGCTGTTTTTT. It is translated as CASSLGVRELFF.

J is TRBJ2-5 and V is TRBV5-1, with 11 bases fitting TRBD2. The CDR3 has 18 amino acids. Germline trimming cut 0 bases from V and 1 base from J; bases unmatched to any gene: 8. Looked up from germline, CDR1 is SGHRS and CDR2 is YFSETQ. The CDR3 DNA reads TGCGCCAGCAGCTTGGTTTTGCTAGCGGGAGGTATCCAAGAGACCCAGTACTTC. Amino acids: CASSLVLLAGGIQETQYF.

This clone was recorded many times. The chain's CDR3 is CASSQDLGSMDSPLHF. As DNA, the CDR3 is TGTGCCAGCAGCCAAGATCTGGGGAGTATGGATTCACCCCTCCACTTT. This chain links TRBV14 with TRBJ1-6; D gene ambiguous. The CDR3 loop spans 16 amino acids. The germline V and J ends were trimmed by 0 bases and 8 bases, with 14 bases remaining between them. Germline assignment: CDR1 SGHDN and CDR2 FVKESK. Looking up the rest from reference TRBV14 and TRBJ1-6 gives the full variable domain: EAGVTQFPSHSVIEKGQTVTLRCDPISGHDNLYWYRRVMGKEIKFLLHFVKESKQDESGMPNNRFLAERTGGTYSTLKVQPAELEDSGVYFCASSQDLGSMDSPLHFGNGTRLTVT.

Concerning this clone itself: The sample has other DNA sequences that encode this CDR3 too. This chain connects TRBV29-1 to TRBJ1-1, with D uncertain. Germline CDR1 is SQVTM and CDR2 is ANQGSEA. Trimming took 4 bases from V and 1 from J, leaving 4 bases between them. The CDR3 is 11 residues long. The chain's CDR3 is CSVVRNTEAFF. The CDR3 DNA follows: TGCAGCGTTGTTAGGAACACTGAAGCTTTCTTT.

The gene calls are TRBV7-9 and TRBJ2-3; TRBD1 is a possible D gene (5 bases). Trimming removed 5 bases at V and 7 bases at J, with 25 bases between. The CDR3 is 17 residues long. Germline V gives CDR1 SEHNR, CDR2 FQNEAQ (reference sequence). Written as DNA, the CDR3 is TGTGCCAGCAGCCTTAGGGGCCCTTCCGGGTGGACCAATACGCAGTATTTT. Its protein product is CASSLRGPSGWTNTQYF.

A few counts support this clone. The rearrangement uses TRBV19 and TRBJ2-7, with a possible D match to TRBD2 (5 bases). The CDR3 extends over 14 amino acids. V lost 6 bases and J 4 bases, leaving 16 bases between the germline ends. The germline V gene has CDR1 LNHDA and CDR2 SQIVND (reference sequence). The DNA of the CDR3 is TGTGCCAGTAGCGTTGCACGGGGTCGGTACGAGCAGTACTTC. This translates into CASSVARGRYEQYF.

The CDR3 region has the DNA TGTGCCAGCAGTTACTCGTTTCGGGGGGCGGTCACTGAAGCTTTCTTT. Its translation: CASSYSFRGAVTEAFF. The chain joins TRBV6-5 to TRBJ1-1; D perhaps matches TRBD1 (6 bases). V was pared by 0 bases and J by 4 bases, with 15 bases between. The CDR3 loop spans 16 amino acids. Germline V gives CDR1 MNHEY, CDR2 SVGAGI.

V and J are TRBV11-2 and TRBJ2-6; maybe TRBD1 (6 bases). V lost 2 bases and J lost 3, with 11 bases in between. Per germline, CDR1 SGHAT and CDR2 FQNNGV. The length of the CDR3 is 16 residues. The CDR3, as DNA: TGTGCCAGCAGCTTATTCAGGGGTGGTGGGGCCAACGTCCTGACTTTC. Amino acids: CASSLFRGGGANVLTF.

The V gene is TRBV18, the J gene TRBJ1-4, with TRBD1 matching over 7 bases. V shed 6 bases and J 7 bases; nucleotides not matched to a gene: 14. From germline, CDR1 is KGHSH and CDR2 LQKENI. The CDR3 has 16 residues. The CDR3 DNA reads as TGTGCCAGCTCTGCACGGCAGGCAGGGGGTTTTGAAAAACTGTTTTTT. This codes for CASSARQAGGFEKLFF.

This clone was seen a single time. The chain is built from TRBV18 and TRBJ2-7, with D possibly matching TRBD2 (6 bases). The CDR3 extends over 15 amino acids. Trimming took 2 bases from V and 3 from J, leaving 14 bases between them. The germline V gene encodes CDR1 KGHSH and CDR2 LQKENI. The CDR3 DNA reads as TGTGCCAGCTCACCAGTGGAGGGTTATCTCTACGAGCAGTACTTC. Translating gives CASSPVEGYLYEQYF.

The gene calls are TRBV7-8 and TRBJ1-1; D may be TRBD1 (5 bases). Germline CDR1 is SGHVS and CDR2 is FQNEAQ. Trimming stripped 5 bases from V and 7 bases from J, with 8 bases between. The CDR3 is 11 amino acids. The CDR3 spells CASSHTGEAFF. The CDR3 DNA follows: TGTGCCAGCAGCCATACAGGTGAAGCTTTCTTT.

This clone was detected only once. This sequence joins TRBV21-1 and TRBJ1-5; the table's D call, TRBD1, was not checked against the DNA. TRBV21-1 is recorded as a pseudogene. The CDR3 length is 15 residues. The CDR3 is CASSKAHVRVQPQHF. The CDR3 DNA sequence: TGTGCCAGCAGCAAAGCCCACGTCAGGGTTCAGCCCCAGCATTTT.

This clone was detected a few times. The chain links TRBV14 to TRBJ2-1; D ambiguous. CDR1 and CDR2 (germline): SGHDN, FVKESK. This CDR3 has 14 amino acids. Trimming removed 0 bases from V and 12 bases from J, with 15 bases in between. DNA of the CDR3: TGTGCCAGCAGCCAAGATCTCCTAGATTTGCGGCAGTTCTTC. It yields the protein CASSQDLLDLRQFF.

This chain links TRBV7-9 with TRBJ2-2; possible D gene TRBD1, 6 bases. V dropped 1 base and J dropped 1 base, with 10 bases sitting between them. The CDR3 spans 16 residues. In germline, CDR1 is SEHNR, CDR2 FQNEAQ (reference sequence). CDR3 residues: CASSLVWTENTGELFF. For the CDR3, the DNA is TGTGCCAGCAGCTTAGTTTGGACAGAGAACACCGGGGAGCTGTTTTTT.

The table lists this clone with a count of one. The V gene is TRBV5-4, the J gene TRBJ2-2; 7 nucleotides match TRBD2. Germline CDR1 reads SGHNT; CDR2 reads YYREEE (reference sequence). The CDR3 runs to 15 residues. With V trimmed by 0 bases and J by 7 bases, 6 bases remained unmatched. CDR3 DNA: TGTGCCAGCAGCTTGGGGGGGACTACCCACGGGGAGCTGTTTTTT. Translating it yields CASSLGGTTHGELFF. Full variable domain (missing parts from reference TRBV5-4 and TRBJ2-2): ETGVTQSPTHLIKTRGQQVTLRCSSQSGHNTVSWYQQALGQGPQFIFQYYREEENGRGNFPPRFSGLQFPNYSSELNVNALELDDSALYLCASSLGGTTHGELFFGEGSRLTVL.

The genes are TRBV7-9 and TRBJ2-1; tentative D call: TRBD1 (5 bases). Between the trimmed V and J ends, which lost 10 bases and 6 bases, there was a span of 19 bases. Germline V gene sequence: CDR1 SEHNR, CDR2 FQNEAQ (reference sequence). This CDR3 is built from 14 residues. The CDR3: CATTVLQGSNEQFF. In nucleotides, the CDR3 is TGTGCCACCACCGTACTCCAGGGAAGCAATGAGCAGTTCTTC. Full variable domain (missing parts from reference TRBV7-9 and TRBJ2-1): DTGVSQNPRHKITKRGQNVTFRCDPISEHNRLYWYRQTLGQGPEFLTYFQNEAQLEKSRLLSDRFSAERPKGSFSTLEIQRTEQGDSAMYLCATTVLQGSNEQFFGPGTRLTVL.

This chain uses TRBV5-1 with TRBJ2-3, with D perhaps matching TRBD1 (5 bases). CDR3 length: 16 residues. The V and J ends lost 4 bases and 1 base respectively, with 16 bases between them. CDR1 and CDR2 (germline): SGHRS, YFSETQ. The CDR3 sequence is CASSVAQGLGTDTQYF. The CDR3 DNA sequence: TGCGCCAGCAGCGTGGCCCAGGGTTTAGGCACAGATACGCAGTATTTT.

The CDR3 DNA is TGTGCCAGCAGTACGGTACAGGGGGGCTATGGCTACACCTTC. Protein product: CASSTVQGGYGYTF. The V call is TRBV6-6, the J call TRBJ1-2; the match to TRBD1 covers 8 bases. The CDR3 covers 14 residues. The V gene end was trimmed by 5 bases and the J gene end by 4 bases; junction bases not matched to a gene: 6. The germline V gene has CDR1 MNHNY and CDR2 SVGAGI (reference sequence).

This sequence joins TRBV14 and TRBJ1-5; D unclear. Germline-derived CDR1 and CDR2 are SGHDN and FVKESK. This CDR3 comprises 13 residues. Trimming cost V 4 bases and J 2 bases, with 6 bases left between them. CDR3 sequence reads: CASSRSGNQPQHF. The CDR3 DNA reads as TGTGCCAGCAGCCGTTCGGGCAATCAGCCCCAGCATTTT.

This chain uses TRBV28 with TRBJ1-4; the D gene is possibly TRBD1 (5 bases). Germline V gives CDR1 MDHEN, CDR2 SYDVKM. The ends were cut back, 3 bases at V and 7 bases at J, with 9 bases in the middle. The CDR3 consists of 13 residues. In DNA, the CDR3 is TGTGCCAGCAGTTTCCCGGGGGTTGAAAAACTGTTTTTT. This sequence encodes CASSFPGVEKLFF.